Sequencing of this T cell receptor (beta chain) was carried out in a study of primary melanoma T cells and metastatic recurrence. Overall study: Tumors were T2–T4 primary melanomas thicker than 1 mm.

V was trimmed by 6 bases and J by 0 bases, leaving 11 bases between them. Germline-derived CDR1 and CDR2 are MNHGY and SAAAGT. This CDR3 spans 14 amino acids. Some clones are missing from TCRdb's copy, which holds only in-frame ones; the method was immunoSEQ multiplex PCR. The table includes 130 or so clones, roughly 84% detected once. The chain has TRBV6-8 and TRBJ1-1, with D unclear. Material: melanoma tumor tissue. The TCR originated in a human donor with melanoma. CDR3 loop: CASRARLLNTEAFF. The CDR3 DNA reads as TGTGCCAGCAGGGCGAGGCTCCTGAACACTGAAGCTTTCTTT.